This T cell receptor (beta chain) was profiled in a study of blood T cells in healthy people across ages. This clonotype was seen a handful of times. The use of a sample-barcoded 5' primer and a J-beta primer mix characterized a second PCR of about 6 to 11 cycles. TCRdb passed the 5' RACE reads through MiXCR, listing each CDR3 protein once. The table has 1.5 million or so distinct CDR3 sequences, about 43% seen once. Trimming took 7 bases from V and 3 from J, leaving 13 bases between them. The CDR3 spans 14 residues. This receptor was obtained from a woman between 18 and 30 years old in good health. Sequenced material: blood. V usage is TRBV12-3 or TRBV12-4 and J usage is TRBJ1-5; D not certain. Here the CDR3 reads CASMGMGPNQPQHF. CDR3 nucleotide sequence: TGTGCCAGCATGGGAATGGGCCCCAATCAGCCCCAGCATTTT.